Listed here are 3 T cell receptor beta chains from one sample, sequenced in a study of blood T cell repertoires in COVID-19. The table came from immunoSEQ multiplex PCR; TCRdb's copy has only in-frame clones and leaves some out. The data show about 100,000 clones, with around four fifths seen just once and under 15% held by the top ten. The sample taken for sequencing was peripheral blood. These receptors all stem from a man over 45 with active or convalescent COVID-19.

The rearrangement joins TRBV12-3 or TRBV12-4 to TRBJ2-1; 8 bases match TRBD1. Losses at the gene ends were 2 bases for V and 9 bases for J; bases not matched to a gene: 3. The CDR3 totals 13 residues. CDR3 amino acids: CASSLFRGREQFF. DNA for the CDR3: TGTGCCAGCAGTTTATTCAGGGGGCGTGAGCAGTTCTTC.

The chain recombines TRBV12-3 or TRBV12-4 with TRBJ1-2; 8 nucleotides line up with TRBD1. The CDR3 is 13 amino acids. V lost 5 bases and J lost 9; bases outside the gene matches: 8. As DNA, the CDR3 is TGTGCCAGCAGTCAACGGACAGGGTCGAGCTACACCTTC. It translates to CASSQRTGSSYTF.

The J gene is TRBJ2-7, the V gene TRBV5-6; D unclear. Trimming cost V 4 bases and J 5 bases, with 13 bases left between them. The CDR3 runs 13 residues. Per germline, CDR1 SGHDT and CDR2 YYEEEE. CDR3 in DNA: TGTGCCAGCAGCCCAACAGACGCAAACGAGCAGTACTTC. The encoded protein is CASSPTDANEQYF. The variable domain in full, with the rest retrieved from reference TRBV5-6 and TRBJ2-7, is DAGVTQSPTHLIKTRGQQVTLRCSPKSGHDTVSWYQQALGQGPQFIFQYYEEEERQRGNFPDRFSGHQFPNYSSELNVNALLLGDSALYLCASSPTDANEQYFGPGTRLTVT.